This TCR beta chain was sequenced during a study of shared clonotypes between healthy human individuals. Overall study context: A couple of women and a few men aged 18 to 49 made up the donors.

Some clones are missing from TCRdb's copy, which holds only in-frame ones; the method was immunoSEQ multiplex PCR. The data contain about 1.5 million clones, approximately 98% of them seen just once; the ten biggest clones take up around 0.45%. Trimming pared 3 bases from V and 1 base from J, leaving 20 bases between. This CDR3 contains 17 residues. CDR1 is SGHRS and CDR2 is YFSETQ in the germline V gene. Input material: naive CD4+ T cells sorted from blood. Indicated subset: CD45RA+ positively selected. The sequence was obtained from a man between 25 and 39 years old in good health. The V and J genes are TRBV5-1 and TRBJ2-7; the D gene is possibly TRBD2 (5 bases). CDR3 coding DNA: TGCGCCAGCAGCTCACCTGCCAGGTCGGGGTTTTCCTACGAGCAGTACTTC. It translates to CASSSPARSGFSYEQYF.